This entry lists 26 T cell receptor beta chains sequenced from one sample in a study of shared clonotypes between healthy human individuals. Clones were sequenced by immunoSEQ multiplex PCR, and TCRdb holds only the in-frame ones, with some missing. The sample yields around 1.5 million clones, 98% seen once. Material for sequencing was naive CD4+ T cells sorted from blood. Subset described: CD45RA+ positively selected. All receptors derive from a man younger than 40 in good health.

This chain joins TRBV29-1 and TRBJ2-3; weak D call: TRBD2 (5 bases). Trimming left V 4 bases short and J 2 bases short, with 10 bases between. Germline V gives CDR1 SQVTM, CDR2 ANQGSEA. The CDR3 is made up of 13 amino acids. The CDR3 loop is CSVATGSTDTQYF. In DNA form, the CDR3 reads TGCAGCGTTGCAACGGGATCCACAGATACGCAGTATTTT.

The rearrangement joins TRBV5-6 to TRBJ2-7; 7 bases agree with TRBD2. The J segment lost 6 bases and the V segment lost 0 bases, leaving 9 bases of the junction unmatched. CDR1 SGHDT and CDR2 YYEEEE come from the germline V gene. CDR3 length: 15 amino acids. CDR3 nucleotide sequence: TGTGCCAGCAGCTTGGCTGGGGGGGATAAATTCGAGCAGTACTTC. This codes for CASSLAGGDKFEQYF.

Only one count was recorded for this clone. V is TRBV2 and J is TRBJ1-1; D gene uncertain. Germline CDR1 SNHLY, CDR2 FYNNEI. The CDR3 contains 11 residues. Deletions cut 8 bases from V and 6 bases from J, with 10 bases between. The CDR3 DNA follows: TGTGCCAGCTCCACCCGACCTGAAGCTTTCTTT. Its protein product is CASSTRPEAFF.

The chain joins TRBV5-8 to TRBJ1-1; no reliable D call. Germline CDR1 reads SGHTS; CDR2 reads YDEGEE. V lost 3 bases and J lost 10, with 7 bases in between. There are 10 residues in the CDR3. CDR3 nucleotide sequence: TGTGCCAGCAGCTGGGTTGGAGCTTTCTTT. It codes for CASSWVGAFF.

This rearrangement joins TRBV7-2 to TRBJ2-7; maybe TRBD1 (6 bases). The CDR3 covers 15 residues. V lost 2 bases and J lost 0, with 11 bases in between. Germline-derived CDR1 and CDR2 are SGHTA and FQGNSA. The CDR3 region has the DNA TGTGCCAGCAGCTTAACAGGGCGGAACTCCTACGAGCAGTACTTC. It encodes CASSLTGRNSYEQYF.

The V gene is TRBV11-2, the J gene TRBJ2-7; 7 positions agree with TRBD2. With 1 base clipped from V and 3 bases from J, the junction kept 6 bases outside the gene matches. CDR1 is SGHAT and CDR2 is FQNNGV in the germline V gene. This CDR3 has 15 amino acids. The CDR3 bases are TGTGCCAGCAGCTTAGTTCACCGGGGGGTCTACGAGCAGTACTTC. It codes for CASSLVHRGVYEQYF.

The chain combines TRBV28 with TRBJ1-1; 7 bases are shared with TRBD1. CDR1 and CDR2 from the germline V gene are MDHEN and SYDVKM. The CDR3 extends over 14 amino acids. V dropped 2 bases and J dropped 5; count of bases not matched to a gene: 5. CDR3 in DNA: TGTGCCAGCAGTTTACGCACAGGGGAAACTGAAGCTTTCTTT. Translating it yields CASSLRTGETEAFF.

The chain couples TRBV4-2 to TRBJ2-5, with 9 nucleotides matching TRBD2. Germline CDR1 and CDR2: LGHNA and YNFKEQ. J was trimmed by 1 base and V by 0 bases; bases with no gene match: 6. This CDR3 contains 17 residues. The CDR3 loop reads CASSQDPAGGVQETQYF. The CDR3 DNA reads TGTGCCAGCAGCCAAGATCCTGCGGGAGGGGTCCAAGAGACCCAGTACTTC.

V usage is TRBV6-1 and J usage is TRBJ2-4, with 12 bases that match TRBD2. There are 14 residues in the CDR3. Germline CDR1 and CDR2: MNHNS and SASEGT. V lost 7 bases to trimming and J lost 9 bases; unmatched junction nucleotides: 7. CDR3 sequence: CASKPSGRAGIQYF. As DNA, the CDR3 is TGTGCCAGCAAGCCTAGCGGGAGGGCCGGCATTCAGTACTTC.

The gene calls are TRBV10-3 and TRBJ1-2, with D possibly matching TRBD1 (6 bases). Trimming cost V 10 bases and J 8 bases, with 17 bases left between them. Germline-derived CDR1 and CDR2 are ENHRY and SYGVKD. The CDR3 has 12 residues. The CDR3: CANAGKGGGYTF. The CDR3 region has the DNA TGTGCCAACGCAGGCAAGGGGGGCGGCTACACCTTC.

This chain joins TRBV7-9 and TRBJ1-3; D possibly corresponds to TRBD1 (6 bases). This CDR3 spans 16 amino acids. V was shortened by 5 bases and J by 2 bases, with 16 bases between the two germline ends. CDR1 and CDR2 (germline): SEHNR, FQNEAQ (reference sequence). In DNA form, the CDR3 reads TGTGCCAGCAGCGCCCCTACGCAGGGGACTGGAAACACCATATATTTT. It encodes CASSAPTQGTGNTIYF.

The chain links TRBV29-1 to TRBJ1-4; possibly TRBD1 for D (6 bases). The CDR3 totals 14 residues. Germline V CDR1 and CDR2: SQVTM, ANQGSEA. V was trimmed by 4 bases and J by 3 bases, leaving 12 bases between them. The CDR3 DNA sequence: TGCAGCGTTGTCCGGGGGGCCCCTAATGAAAAACTGTTTTTT. Amino acids: CSVVRGAPNEKLFF.

This clone appeared a single time. This same CDR3 is encoded by further DNA sequences in the sample. This chain uses TRBV18 with TRBJ2-1; no clear D gene. Per the germline V gene, CDR1 is KGHSH and CDR2 is LQKENI. The CDR3 spans 15 residues. V was pared by 3 bases and J by 0 bases, with 9 bases between. This CDR3 is CASSPDRSSYNEQFF. CDR3 in DNA: TGTGCCAGCTCACCGGATCGGAGCTCCTACAATGAGCAGTTCTTC. Using reference TRBV18 and TRBJ2-1 for the parts outside the CDR3, the full variable domain is NAGVMQNPRHLVRRRGQEARLRCSPMKGHSHVYWYRQLPEEGLKFMVYLQKENIIDESGMPKERFSAEFPKEGPSILRIQQVVRGDSAAYFCASSPDRSSYNEQFFGPGTRLTVL.

This chain uses TRBV12-5 with TRBJ2-3; D remains unclear. V was clipped by 1 base and J by 6 bases, with 11 bases between them. Germline CDR1 and CDR2: LGHNT and FRNRAP. The CDR3 consists of 14 residues. This chain's CDR3 is CASGLERSSDTQYF. The CDR3 DNA reads as TGTGCTAGTGGTTTGGAGAGATCGTCGGATACGCAGTATTTT.

This chain joins TRBV4-3 and TRBJ2-3, with D tentatively TRBD2 (6 bases). Germline V gene data show CDR1 as LGHNA and CDR2 as YSLEER. V gave up 4 bases and J gave up 3 bases, with 14 bases separating them. This CDR3 is built from 15 residues. The DNA for the CDR3 is TGCGCCAGCAGCCGCGGAGATCGGGGGACAGATACGCAGTATTTT. Encoded protein: CASSRGDRGTDTQYF.

The chain combines TRBV5-1 with TRBJ2-7; 7 bases map to TRBD1. V was clipped by 3 bases and J by 0 bases; unmatched bases: 3. CDR3 length: 14 amino acids. Germline values: CDR1 SGHRS, CDR2 YFSETQ. The CDR3 is CASSSQGDSYEQYF. As DNA, the CDR3 is TGCGCCAGCAGCTCGCAGGGGGACTCCTACGAGCAGTACTTC.

The V call is TRBV11-3, the J call TRBJ2-2; TRBD2 is a possible D gene (5 bases). Germline-derived CDR1 and CDR2 are SGHNT and YENEEA. CDR3 length equals 17 residues. With 1 base removed from V and 3 bases from J, the gap between germline ends came to 15 bases. This CDR3 is CASSLGSRTRDTGELFF. DNA for the CDR3: TGTGCCAGCAGCTTAGGGTCCAGGACTCGGGACACCGGGGAGCTGTTTTTT.

V gene TRBV5-1 combines with J gene TRBJ2-7; TRBD2 matches 10 bases. Germline assignment: CDR1 SGHRS and CDR2 YFSETQ. Losses at the gene ends were 4 bases for V and 0 bases for J; bases not matched to a gene: 4. The CDR3 has 15 residues. CDR3 protein: CASSGPSGSSYEQYF. CDR3 in DNA: TGCGCCAGCAGCGGCCCTAGCGGGAGCTCCTACGAGCAGTACTTC. The variable domain in full, with the rest retrieved from reference TRBV5-1 and TRBJ2-7, is KAGVTQTPRYLIKTRGQQVTLSCSPISGHRSVSWYQQTPGQGLQFLFEYFSETQRNKGNFPGRFSGRQFSNSRSEMNVSTLELGDSALYLCASSGPSGSSYEQYFGPGTRLTVT.

The chain is built from TRBV10-3 and TRBJ1-2; D remains ambiguous. Germline V gene sequence: CDR1 ENHRY, CDR2 SYGVKD. Trimming left V 7 bases short and J 7 bases short, with 10 bases between. The CDR3 consists of 11 residues. In DNA form, the CDR3 reads TGTGCCATCATGGGGAATTCTGGCTACACCTTC. It translates to CAIMGNSGYTF.

This rearrangement joins TRBV5-1 to TRBJ2-1; D remains ambiguous. Trimming cost V 4 bases and J 4 bases, with 18 bases left between them. This CDR3 has 16 residues. CDR1 and CDR2 (germline): SGHRS, YFSETQ. Written as DNA, the CDR3 is TGCGCCAGCAGCCGAGACCCCCGATCCTCATACAATGAGCAGTTCTTC. Its translation is CASSRDPRSSYNEQFF.

The chain uses TRBV9 and TRBJ1-4; D is unresolved. This CDR3 comprises 14 residues. The germline CDR1 and CDR2 sequences are SGDLS and YYNGEE. Trimming pared 1 base from V and 5 bases from J, leaving 9 bases between. The CDR3 bases are TGTGCCAGCAGCGTAAACAGTCGAAATGAAAAACTGTTTTTT. Translation gives CASSVNSRNEKLFF. The full variable domain, its missing parts supplied by reference TRBV9 and TRBJ1-4, is DSGVTQTPKHLITATGQRVTLRCSPRSGDLSVYWYQQSLDQGLQFLIQYYNGEERAKGNILERFSAQQFPDLHSELNLSSLELGDSALYFCASSVNSRNEKLFFGSGTQLSVL.

V usage is TRBV10-3 and J usage is TRBJ1-5; 8 positions agree with TRBD1. The V and J ends lost 3 bases and 0 bases, in that order; junction bases with no gene match: 7. The V gene's germline CDR1 is ENHRY and CDR2 SYGVKD. The CDR3 runs to 17 residues. The CDR3 sequence is CAISEGQGIGSNQPQHF. The CDR3 DNA sequence: TGTGCCATCAGTGAAGGACAGGGTATCGGTAGCAATCAGCCCCAGCATTTT.

The V gene is TRBV9, the J gene TRBJ2-2; D gene uncertain. Germline CDR1 is SGDLS and CDR2 is YYNGEE. The CDR3 is 15 amino acids. V gave up 1 base and J gave up 1 base, with 8 bases separating them. The CDR3 spells CASSVTVQNTGELFF. As DNA, the CDR3 is TGTGCCAGCAGCGTAACGGTACAGAACACCGGGGAGCTGTTTTTT.

V gene TRBV5-8 combines with J gene TRBJ2-1, with a possible D match to TRBD2 (6 bases). V dropped 2 bases and J dropped 7 bases, with 10 bases sitting between them. The CDR3 is 13 residues long. Germline V gives CDR1 SGHTS, CDR2 YDEGEE. The CDR3 reads CASSLWGVNEQFF. The CDR3 nucleotides are TGTGCCAGCAGCTTATGGGGGGTGAATGAGCAGTTCTTC.

V is TRBV7-9 and J is TRBJ2-5; the D is unclear. V lost 5 bases and J lost 2, with 15 bases in between. This CDR3 comprises 15 residues. Germline V gives CDR1 SEHNR, CDR2 FQNEAQ (reference sequence). This CDR3 is CASSPDGGRQETQYF. CDR3 coding DNA: TGTGCCAGCAGCCCCGACGGTGGTCGTCAAGAGACCCAGTACTTC.

The chain carries TRBV29-1 and TRBJ2-3, with a weak D call TRBD1 (6 bases). V lost 5 bases to trimming and J lost 2 bases, with 14 bases between them. The CDR3 covers 14 residues. Germline CDR1 and CDR2: SQVTM and ANQGSEA. CDR3 in amino acids: CSVRYGTPTDTQYF. CDR3 coding DNA: TGCAGCGTTCGTTACGGGACACCCACAGATACGCAGTATTTT.